What follows describes a single TCR beta chain. What this receptor recognizes is not known. No much larger clone exists at a distance of one base, and base qualities are not known. The CDR3 has 15 amino acids, counting the end cysteine and phenylalanine. Just CDR3 DNA is preserved here, 45 bases in frame from base 1. V loses 1 base of germline sequence and J loses 6 bases, and the interval between the two ends is 18 bases. The germline V gene provides CDR1 SQVTM and CDR2 ANQGSEA. These data belong to a study of blood T cell repertoires in COVID-19 (TCRdb year 2020). Background for the entire study: Collaborator samples came from the United States, Italy and Spain and covered acute and convalescent phases of COVID-19. The material from the prospective study consisted of cDNA or gDNA derived from T cells, B-cell-depleted T cells, or PBMCs. Deeply sampled blood TCRbeta repertoires from subjects exposed to, actively infected with, or recovered from COVID-19 were included in the dataset. The repertoires were released in a freely available public database meant as a resource for research on the immune response to SARS-CoV-2. Samples were obtained from the ongoing ImmuneRACE study (first 160 participants) and from about 1,300 subjects provided by 6 global collaborators. Sample metadata almost always included a de-identified subject ID, COVID-19 status, age in years and sex. Where HLA class I and class II types were available, the types were taken from metadata supplied by the sample provider, not from assay-based typing. Summary of the overall study and its limitations: How much clinical and demographic metadata was included differed by source and by participant, and the metadata was provided uncurated.

TCRbeta CDR3 regions were amplified from genomic DNA by means of the immunoSEQ Assay, a bias-controlled multiplex PCR. In the authors' own workflow: Within the assay, amplification of reference gene primers was used to estimate how many nucleated cells each sample contained. To quantify the absolute abundance of each unique TCRbeta CDR3 rearrangement, sequence reads were collapsed and filtered. Productive Simpson clonality was computed per sample as the square root of Simpson's diversity index over productive rearrangements. TCRdb obtained this table from immuneACCESS and retained in-frame rearrangements with V and J assigned. These tables miss some clones; where compared with another copy, unresolved V genes account for less than half of the shortfall, and the remainder is unexplained. That table furnishes V, J and clone size, whereas the DNA furnished D and trimming. Recorded for this sample are about 310,000 clones; 80% to 90% of them occurred a single time. The ten largest account for less than 2.5% of the sample.

Enrolling through a virtual design, the prospective study's participants ranged in age from about 18 to 100 years and lived across around 25 United States geographic areas. In the prospective study, cohorts were assigned on the basis of participant-reported clinical history obtained from a screening survey and a study questionnaire. Recovered participants in ImmuneRACE Cohort 3 were defined as having two consecutive negative NP/OP PCR tests, clearance from a healthcare professional, or resolution of symptoms. Mobile phlebotomists in the prospective study collected whole blood, serum and a nasopharyngeal or oropharyngeal swab from every participant. Participants in the prospective study had the option to provide additional blood draws and questionnaires over a roughly 2-month period. Before DNA extraction, blood samples from the prospective study were shipped at room temperature or frozen.

The TCR originated in a man younger than 45 who had recovered from COVID-19. The material sequenced was PBMCs or T cells enriched from blood (not recorded which). The rearranged segments are TRBV29-1 and TRBJ1-2; a tentative D match to TRBD1 spans 6 bases. For the CDR3, the sequence is CSVEGQGTQSDGYTF. The nucleotide sequence reads as follows: TGCAGCGTTGAAGGGCAGGGGACACAGTCGGATGGCTACACCTTC.